Below, 22 T cell receptor beta chains from the same sample are listed, as sequenced in a study of blood T cells in healthy people across ages. Primers used in a second PCR of about 6 to 11 cycles were a sample-barcoded 5' primer and a J-beta primer mix. TCRdb reprocessed the 5' RACE reads with MiXCR, giving one entry per CDR3 protein. The data show roughly 800,000 distinct CDR3 sequences, 58% seen once. Sequenced: blood. The receptor set was obtained from a man younger than 45 in good health.

The chain has TRBV20-1 and TRBJ2-1; D possibly corresponds to TRBD1 (5 bases). The CDR3 runs 15 residues. Germline loops: CDR1 DFQATT, CDR2 SNEGSKA (reference sequence). V gave up 1 base and J gave up 6 bases, with 16 bases separating them. CDR3 DNA: TGCAGTGCTAGAGCAGGGTCCATGGAAGGCAATGAGCAGTTCTTC. Its protein is CSARAGSMEGNEQFF.

The chain is built from TRBV12-5 and TRBJ2-3; D uncertain. Germline V lookup: CDR1 LGHNT, CDR2 FRNRAP. Trimming left V 7 bases short and J 4 bases short, with 15 bases between. The CDR3 extends over 14 amino acids. The CDR3 coding sequence is TGTGCTAGTGCCTTGTTTGGTCGGGCAGATACGCAGTATTTT. Amino acids: CASALFGRADTQYF.

The chain carries TRBV29-1 and TRBJ2-3; 10 bases agree with TRBD2. V trimming: 6 bases; J trimming: 8 bases; junction bases outside the gene matches: 11. This CDR3 comprises 14 residues. In germline, CDR1 is SQVTM, CDR2 ANQGSEA. The CDR3 here is CSVSGTSAFGTQYF. CDR3 DNA sequence: TGCAGCGTCTCCGGGACTAGCGCCTTTGGTACGCAGTATTTT.

The J gene is TRBJ2-7, the V gene TRBV2; 7 bases line up with TRBD1. The CDR3 has 12 amino acids. Germline lookup yields CDR1 SNHLY and CDR2 FYNNEI. The V and J ends lost 10 bases and 2 bases, in that order; junction bases with no gene match: 5. The CDR3 DNA reads as TGTGCCACCGGGGACAGTACCTACGAGCAGTACTTC. It is translated as CATGDSTYEQYF.

This clonotype turned up a few times. This chain links TRBV4-3 with TRBJ2-7, with no clear D. The germline V gene encodes CDR1 LGHNA and CDR2 YSLEER. The CDR3 contains 14 residues. Deletions cut 0 bases from V and 1 base from J, with 7 bases between. DNA of the CDR3: TGCGCCAGCAGCCAAGAGCGAGAGTCCTACGAGCAGTACTTC. This encodes CASSQERESYEQYF.

This clonotype has at least ten counts. V usage is TRBV29-1 and J usage is TRBJ2-7, with 10 bases matching TRBD2. The CDR3 extends over 13 amino acids. The V and J ends lost 8 bases and 5 bases, in that order; junction bases with no gene match: 9. In germline, CDR1 is SQVTM, CDR2 ANQGSEA. CDR3 DNA sequence: TGCAGCACCAGAGCTAGCGGGGGAAACGAGCAGTACTTC. Protein product: CSTRASGGNEQYF.

The chain couples TRBV20-1 to TRBJ2-5; 10 bases are a match to TRBD2. The better agreement between TRBJ2-7 and the DNA end casts doubt on the J call. This CDR3 has 17 amino acids. Looked up from germline, CDR1 is DFQATT and CDR2 is SNEGSKA (reference sequence). The CDR3 loop reads CSARADSGRTRTYEQYF. CDR3 DNA: TGCAGTGCTAGGGCAGATAGCGGGAGGACCAGGACCTACGAGCAGTACTTC.

The chain uses TRBV9 and TRBJ2-3; D gene unclear. This CDR3 contains 14 residues. The V gene lost 4 bases and the J gene lost 1 base, with 10 bases spanning the gap. Germline assignment: CDR1 SGDLS and CDR2 YYNGEE. CDR3: CASSSNAGTDTQYF. The CDR3 bases are TGTGCCAGCAGCTCGAACGCGGGCACAGATACGCAGTATTTT.

In DNA, the CDR3 is TGTGCCAGCAGTCCCCTCGGGACAGCGAACGAGCAGTACTTC. Translation: CASSPLGTANEQYF. The V call is TRBV28, the J call TRBJ2-5, with 7 bases fitting TRBD1. The J call may be incorrect, as the DNA end agrees better with TRBJ2-7. This CDR3 comprises 14 residues. Germline CDR1 MDHEN, CDR2 SYDVKM.

The chain carries TRBV7-2 and TRBJ1-1; no definite D call. Deletions cut 5 bases from V and 5 bases from J, with 12 bases between. CDR3 length: 13 amino acids. CDR1 and CDR2 (germline): SGHTA, FQGNSA. Here the CDR3 DNA reads TGTGCCAGCAGCGACGGGTTGGTAACTGAAGCTTTCTTT. Translating gives CASSDGLVTEAFF.

The chain is built from TRBV12-3 or TRBV12-4 and TRBJ2-7; D is uncertain. The CDR3 sequence is 15 residues long. Trimming removed 1 base from V and 7 bases from J, with 17 bases in between. The CDR3 nucleotides read TGTGCCAGCAGTTTAGACATTTTAACCTACAATGAGCAGTACTTC. It is translated as CASSLDILTYNEQYF.

V and J are TRBV20-1 and TRBJ2-4, with D hard to call. The germline V gene has CDR1 DFQATT and CDR2 SNEGSKA (reference sequence). The length of the CDR3 is 13 residues. Trimming left V 3 bases short and J 13 bases short, with 19 bases between. The CDR3 DNA sequence: TGCAGTGCTAGGGCAGACCTCAGTAAGGAGCAGTACTTC. Amino acid sequence: CSARADLSKEQYF.

The chain recombines TRBV7-2 with TRBJ1-2, with D possibly being TRBD1 (6 bases). Between the trimmed V and J ends, which lost 3 bases and 6 bases, there was a span of 20 bases. Germline V gives CDR1 SGHTA, CDR2 FQGNSA. The CDR3 loop spans 16 amino acids. CDR3 coding DNA: TGTGCCAGCAGCTTTTGGGGGGGCGCATTGAAGGATGGCTACACCTTC. This translates into CASSFWGGALKDGYTF.

The chain links TRBV14 to TRBJ2-1; 7 nucleotides agree with TRBD1. CDR3 length: 14 amino acids. Germline-derived CDR1 and CDR2 are SGHDN and FVKESK. With V trimmed by 3 bases and J by 4 bases, 3 bases remained unmatched. The DNA for the CDR3 is TGTGCCAGCAGCCACCCACAGGGGTACAATGAGCAGTTCTTC. Translated: CASSHPQGYNEQFF.

The count of this clonotype is one. The chain couples TRBV20-1 to TRBJ2-7; 7 bases are a match to TRBD1. The CDR3 is 14 amino acids. V trimming: 4 bases; J trimming: 6 bases; junction bases outside the gene matches: 12. Germline V lookup: CDR1 DFQATT, CDR2 SNEGSKA (reference sequence). The CDR3 reads CSATDGTVYAEQYF. The CDR3 bases are TGCAGTGCTACCGACGGGACAGTTTATGCCGAGCAGTACTTC.

The chain recombines TRBV7-9 with TRBJ2-7; 8 nucleotides agree with TRBD1. The CDR3 loop spans 15 amino acids. The germline V gene encodes CDR1 SEHNR and CDR2 FQNEAQ (reference sequence). V lost 4 bases, J lost 3 bases, and 8 bases stayed unmatched. Here the CDR3 DNA reads TGTGCCAGCAGCTCGGGACAGGTCTCGATCTACGAGCAGTACTTC. It translates to CASSSGQVSIYEQYF.

J is TRBJ2-3 and V is TRBV6-2 or TRBV6-3; 7 bases match TRBD1. V was clipped by 2 bases and J by 2 bases; unmatched bases: 10. This CDR3 region has 17 residues. Looked up from germline, CDR1 is MNHEY and CDR2 is SVGEGT. As DNA, the CDR3 is TGTGCCAGCAGTTACGCCCCCCGGGACAGAGACACAGATACGCAGTATTTT. It encodes CASSYAPRDRDTDTQYF.

This chain links TRBV5-1 with TRBJ2-1; 9 nucleotides agree with TRBD1. Germline values: CDR1 SGHRS, CDR2 YFSETQ. CDR3 length equals 15 residues. V was clipped by 2 bases and J by 4 bases; unmatched bases: 4. Written as DNA, the CDR3 is TGCGCCAGCAGCTTACAGGGGGCTAGGTACAATGAGCAGTTCTTC. This encodes CASSLQGARYNEQFF.

This CDR3 reads CASSVLWGAGYNSPLHF. The CDR3 DNA is TGTGCCAGCAGCGTTCTTTGGGGGGCCGGCTATAATTCACCCCTCCACTTT. This chain connects TRBV7-2 to TRBJ1-6; a weak D match, TRBD1 (6 bases). There are 17 residues in the CDR3. V lost 5 bases, J lost 3 bases, and 17 bases lay in between. Germline V gene lookup returns CDR1 SGHTA and CDR2 FQGNSA.

V is TRBV7-2 and J is TRBJ2-2; no clear D gene. CDR3 size: 14 residues. Germline assignment: CDR1 SGHTA and CDR2 FQGNSA. The V end was cut by 0 bases, the J end by 2 bases, with 4 bases between. CDR3 residues: CTSSLAVNTGELFF. CDR3 DNA: TGTACCAGCAGCTTAGCGGTAAACACCGGGGAGCTGTTTTTT.

The chain combines TRBV5-1 with TRBJ1-1, with D perhaps TRBD1 (6 bases). Germline V CDR1 and CDR2: SGHRS, YFSETQ. The V gene lost 4 bases and the J gene lost 5 bases, with 21 bases spanning the gap. The CDR3 is 16 amino acids. The CDR3 is CASSAPGGGMITEAFF. CDR3 in DNA: TGCGCCAGCAGCGCCCCGGGGGGCGGAATGATTACTGAAGCTTTCTTT.

In its sample, this clonotype was seen a few times. V gene TRBV20-1 combines with J gene TRBJ2-5, with 13 bases matching TRBD2. This CDR3 region has 15 residues. J gave up 3 bases and V 6 bases, and 7 bases lay outside the gene matches. The V gene's germline CDR1 is DFQATT and CDR2 SNEGSKA (reference sequence). CDR3 region: CSARTSGRLKETQYF. The CDR3 nucleotides read TGCAGTGCGCGGACTAGCGGGAGACTCAAAGAGACCCAGTACTTC.